The rows below give T cell receptor beta chains drawn from one sample of a study of OX40 agonist ivuxolimab in advanced cancers. Only in-frame clones appear in the TCRdb table, and some are missing; sequencing was by immunoSEQ multiplex PCR. The sample contains tens of thousands of clones, around 87% of which appear only once. The sequenced sample was CD4+ or CD8+ T cells sorted from blood, obtained in a trial of the OX40 agonist ivuxolimab. Every receptor here comes from an adult with an advanced solid tumor such as melanoma, head and neck, liver or kidney cancer. The CDR3 runs from the conserved cysteine through the conserved F or W. D genes are given only for firm matches. For some rows the clone size is stated as once, few or many, or as a class when expanded; others skip it.

V gene,CDR3 length,clone size,D gene,J gene,CDR3 protein,CDR3 DNA
TRBV18,13,NA,NA,TRBJ2-3,CASSGDNTDTQYF,TGTGCCAGCTCAGGGGACAACACAGATACGCAGTATTTT
TRBV9,13,NA,TRBD1,TRBJ2-2,CASSSGGTGELFF,TGTGCCAGCAGCTCAGGGGGCACCGGGGAGCTGTTTTTT
TRBV11-2,17,NA,TRBD1,TRBJ2-4,CASSLNPGQVAKNIQYF,TGTGCCAGCAGCTTAAATCCGGGACAGGTAGCCAAAAACATTCAGTACTTC
TRBV6-1,15,NA,TRBD1,TRBJ2-7,CASSEGTGGSYEQYF,TGTGCCAGCAGTGAAGGGACAGGGGGCTCCTACGAGCAGTACTTC
TRBV6-4,14,few,NA,TRBJ2-2,CASSDSWETGELFF,TGTGCCAGCAGTGACTCTTGGGAGACCGGGGAGCTGTTTTTT
TRBV5-8,17,NA,TRBD2,TRBJ2-3,CASSLVGLAAAGDTQYF,TGTGCCAGCAGCTTGGTGGGACTAGCGGCTGCTGGGGATACGCAGTATTTT
TRBV9,14,NA,NA,TRBJ2-3,CASSGGVPGDTQYF,TGTGCCAGCAGCGGCGGGGTTCCCGGAGATACGCAGTATTTT
TRBV30,14,NA,NA,TRBJ2-4,CARKERLAKNIQYF,TGTGCCCGGAAGGAGCGTCTAGCCAAAAACATTCAGTACTTC
TRBV4-1,15,NA,NA,TRBJ1-2,CASSQGAGGATGYTF,TGCGCCAGCAGCCAAGGGGCGGGGGGGGCGACTGGCTACACCTTC
TRBV7-6,15,NA,NA,TRBJ1-3,CASSLSRDTGNTIYF,TGTGCCAGCAGCTTATCCAGGGATACAGGAAACACCATATATTTT
TRBV6-1,14,NA,NA,TRBJ2-6,CASSAGKGANVLTF,TGTGCCAGCAGTGCCGGAAAAGGGGCCAACGTCCTGACTTTC
TRBV4-2,15,few,TRBD2,TRBJ2-5,CASSQDRGGQETQYF,TGTGCCAGCAGCCAAGATCGGGGGGGCCAAGAGACCCAGTACTTC
TRBV5-4,13,once,NA,TRBJ1-4,CASSLGEGEKLFF,TGTGCCAGCAGCTTGGGGGAAGGGGAAAAACTGTTTTTT
TRBV19,13,NA,NA,TRBJ2-2,CASSMWPAGELFF,TGTGCCAGTAGTATGTGGCCAGCCGGGGAGCTGTTTTTT
TRBV4-1,19,NA,TRBD2,TRBJ2-6,CASSQEPSGGVTGANVLTF,TGCGCCAGCAGCCAAGAACCTAGCGGGGGCGTGACTGGGGCCAACGTCCTGACTTTC
TRBV14,15,NA,TRBD1,TRBJ2-7,CASSLGTGHTGEQYF,TGTGCCAGCAGCCTGGGGACAGGCCATACGGGGGAGCAGTACTTC
TRBV5-1,16,once,TRBD2,TRBJ2-3,CASSWGSGGTTDTQYF,TGCGCCAGCAGCTGGGGAAGCGGGGGGACCACAGATACGCAGTATTTT
TRBV16,15,few,NA,TRBJ1-2,CASSQWQGGDYGYTF,TGTGCCAGCAGCCAATGGCAGGGCGGTGACTATGGCTACACCTTC
TRBV2,15,once,NA,TRBJ1-4,CASSEEVATNEKLFF,TGTGCCAGCAGTGAAGAAGTTGCAACTAATGAAAAACTGTTTTTT
TRBV19,16,NA,TRBD2,TRBJ2-1,CASSIGPSGRYNEQFF,TGTGCCAGTAGTATAGGTCCCAGCGGGAGGTACAATGAGCAGTTCTTC
TRBV25-1,13,once,NA,TRBJ2-7,CASGGYGSHEQYF,TGTGCCAGCGGGGGCTATGGCTCCCACGAGCAGTACTTC
TRBV2,16,NA,TRBD1,TRBJ2-3,CASSPRGQGNTDTQYF,TGTGCCAGCTCCCCCAGAGGACAGGGTAACACAGATACGCAGTATTTT
TRBV27,14,once,NA,TRBJ2-2,CASSLYIETGELFF,TGTGCCAGCAGTTTATATATAGAGACCGGGGAGCTGTTTTTT
TRBV9,16,NA,TRBD1,TRBJ2-3,CASSVGQGEHTDTQYF,TGTGCCAGCAGCGTAGGGCAGGGGGAACACACAGATACGCAGTATTTT
TRBV7-6,21,NA,NA,TRBJ1-6,CASSLAPGPSLDSSYNSPLHF,TGTGCCAGCAGCTTAGCTCCGGGACCCAGTCTAGATAGCTCCTATAATTCACCCCTCCACTTT
TRBV4-3,20,NA,TRBD2,TRBJ2-7,CASSHIWAEASGGLSYEQYF,TGCGCCAGCAGCCATATCTGGGCGGAGGCTAGCGGGGGCCTGTCCTACGAGCAGTACTTC
TRBV19,18,NA,NA,TRBJ1-1,CASSIDPASPTWNTEAFF,TGTGCCAGTAGTATAGATCCGGCATCTCCCACTTGGAACACTGAAGCTTTCTTT
TRBV4-1,15,NA,NA,TRBJ2-1,CASSQGQGTYNEQFF,TGCGCCAGCAGCCAAGGGCAGGGAACCTACAATGAGCAGTTCTTC
TRBV27,16,NA,NA,TRBJ2-1,CASRPLTQSSYNEQFF,TGTGCCAGCAGGCCCTTGACACAGAGCTCCTACAATGAGCAGTTCTTC
TRBV4-1,16,once,TRBD1,TRBJ1-2,CASSQVQTGGNYGYTF,TGCGCCAGCAGCCAAGTGCAGACAGGGGGCAACTATGGCTACACCTTC
TRBV30,11,NA,NA,TRBJ2-2,CAWRPTGELFF,TGTGCCTGGAGGCCGACCGGGGAGCTGTTTTTT
TRBV7-6,14,NA,NA,TRBJ1-5,CASSLLGSNQPQHF,TGTGCCAGCAGCTTATTGGGGAGCAATCAGCCCCAGCATTTT
TRBV10-1,12,once,NA,TRBJ1-1,CASSDEGTEAFF,TGCGCCAGCAGTGATGAGGGGACTGAAGCTTTCTTT
TRBV2,14,NA,TRBD1,TRBJ2-2,CASSEGRGPGELFF,TGTGCCAGCAGTGAAGGCAGGGGGCCCGGGGAGCTGTTTTTT
TRBV7-2,11,NA,NA,TRBJ2-1,CASSLDNEQFF,TGTGCCAGCAGCTTAGACAATGAGCAGTTCTTC
TRBV4-3,14,NA,NA,TRBJ2-5,CASSQVLGGETQYF,TGCGCCAGCAGCCAAGTATTGGGGGGTGAGACCCAGTACTTC
TRBV15,16,once,NA,TRBJ1-5,CATSSTYRVSNQPQHF,TGTGCCACCAGCAGTACCTACAGGGTCAGCAATCAGCCCCAGCATTTT
TRBV27,14,NA,TRBD1,TRBJ1-2,CASSLSGTGVGYTF,TGTGCCAGCAGTTTATCCGGGACAGGGGTCGGCTACACCTTC
TRBV5-1,16,NA,NA,TRBJ2-3,CASSLGGTHGVDTQYF,TGCGCCAGCAGCTTGGGCGGGACCCATGGGGTGGATACGCAGTATTTT
TRBV7-6,14,NA,NA,TRBJ2-7,CASSFIPSSYEQYF,TGTGCCAGCAGCTTTATTCCTAGCTCCTACGAGCAGTACTTC
TRBV6-5,13,NA,NA,TRBJ1-2,CASSETGSYGYTF,TGTGCCAGCAGTGAGACAGGATCCTATGGCTACACCTTC
TRBV6-1,15,NA,TRBD1,TRBJ2-7,CASSEAGTGSYEQYF,TGTGCCAGCAGTGAAGCCGGGACAGGCTCCTACGAGCAGTACTTC
TRBV19,14,NA,NA,TRBJ1-3,CASSWRETGNTIYF,TGTGCCAGTAGTTGGCGGGAAACTGGAAACACCATATATTTT
TRBV6-6,14,NA,TRBD1,TRBJ1-4,CASSLGQGAEKLFF,TGTGCCAGCAGTTTGGGACAGGGGGCTGAAAAACTGTTTTTT
TRBV15,12,once,TRBD1,TRBJ2-1,CATSPTGTEQFF,TGTGCCACCAGTCCGACAGGGACTGAGCAGTTCTTC
TRBV7-9,15,NA,TRBD2,TRBJ2-2,CASSFSGGRAGELFF,TGTGCCAGCAGCTTCAGCGGGGGTCGCGCCGGGGAGCTGTTTTTT
TRBV27,14,NA,NA,TRBJ2-1,CASSFGTLTHEQFF,TGTGCCAGCAGTTTCGGGACTCTCACCCATGAGCAGTTCTTC
TRBV27,14,NA,TRBD1,TRBJ2-7,CASSLSGTGAEQYF,TGTGCCAGCAGTTTATCCGGGACAGGGGCCGAGCAGTACTTC
TRBV2,13,NA,NA,TRBJ1-2,CASIGDRAYGYTF,TGTGCCAGCATCGGGGATCGGGCCTATGGCTACACCTTC
TRBV11-3,15,NA,NA,TRBJ2-1,CASSLTGSSYNEQFF,TGTGCCAGCAGCCTAACAGGGAGCTCCTACAATGAGCAGTTCTTC
TRBV27,14,NA,TRBD1,TRBJ1-1,CASSPGTVNTEAFF,TGTGCCAGCAGTCCCGGGACAGTGAACACTGAAGCTTTCTTT
TRBV19,13,once,NA,TRBJ2-7,CASSIGSSYEQYF,TGTGCCAGTAGTATAGGGAGCTCCTACGAGCAGTACTTC
TRBV7-9,12,NA,NA,TRBJ2-7,CASSPPGQEQYF,TGTGCCAGCAGCCCCCCGGGGCAGGAGCAGTACTTC